These 5 T cell receptor beta chains were all obtained from the same sample, sequenced in a study of T cells in Graves' hyperthyroidism and ophthalmopathy (dated by TCRdb to about 2019). The protocol used for the library was multiplex PCR. Sequencing relied on an Illumina HiSeq 2000. The TCR beta CDR3 regions were amplified from the RNA transcripts. The TCR CDR3 was subjected to a first round of RT-PCR using the HTBI primer set and the Qiagen OneStep RT-PCR kit. TCRdb itself trimmed the public reads at Q25 with fastp, ran MiXCR and retained productive beta chains. Rows are unified per CDR3 protein, each entry keeping the most common DNA and genes. In this sample the table shows around 180,000 distinct CDR3 sequences, 17% of which occur a single time. The top ten hold 25% to 35% of the sample. Sequencing used blood. The receptors originated from a woman aged 45-65 years with Graves' hyperthyroidism.

This clonotype showed up many times. This chain joins TRBV5-4 and TRBJ2-5; a possible D gene is TRBD2 (5 bases). Germline values: CDR1 SGHNT, CDR2 YYREEE (reference sequence). The V end was cut by 1 base, the J end by 5 bases, with 9 bases between. The CDR3 spans 13 residues. This CDR3 is CASSLTGIETQYF. The CDR3 DNA reads TGTGCCAGCAGCTTGACCGGGATTGAGACCCAGTACTTC.

The V gene is TRBV27, the J gene TRBJ2-1, with 8 bases identical to TRBD2. The CDR3 has 16 amino acids. Unmatched junction bases numbered 7, after V lost 4 bases and J lost 2 bases. Germline CDR1 MNHEY, CDR2 SMNVEV (reference sequence). This chain's CDR3 is CASSSGGAGAYNEQFF. CDR3 nucleotides: TGTGCCAGCAGTTCCGGGGGGGCCGGGGCCTACAATGAGCAGTTCTTC.

This clonotype was observed at least ten times. V gene TRBV28 combines with J gene TRBJ1-1; D perhaps matches TRBD1 (6 bases). The CDR3 sequence is 13 residues long. Trimming stripped 5 bases from V and 6 bases from J, with 13 bases between. The germline V gene encodes CDR1 MDHEN and CDR2 SYDVKM. The CDR3 DNA is TGTGCCAGCAGTGTACCAACAGGGTCTGAAGCTTTCTTT. This sequence encodes CASSVPTGSEAFF.

This clonotype turned up a few times. This chain links TRBV29-1 with TRBJ2-7; 10 bases agree with TRBD1. Germline-derived CDR1 and CDR2 are SQVTM and ANQGSEA. This CDR3 contains 14 residues. Germline trimming cut 4 bases from V and 5 bases from J; bases unmatched to any gene: 8. CDR3 region: CSVVEWTGGDEQYF. The DNA of the CDR3 is TGCAGCGTTGTAGAATGGACAGGGGGGGACGAGCAGTACTTC.

The CDR3 reads CSARSGVSSGGDTQYF. In nucleotides, the CDR3 is TGCAGTGCTAGATCGGGTGTTTCGTCGGGGGGAGATACGCAGTATTTT. The chain uses TRBV20-1 and TRBJ2-3; 7 bases fit TRBD2. CDR3 length: 16 residues. Germline V lookup: CDR1 DFQATT, CDR2 SNEGSKA (reference sequence). With V trimmed by 2 bases and J by 5 bases, 13 bases remained unmatched.